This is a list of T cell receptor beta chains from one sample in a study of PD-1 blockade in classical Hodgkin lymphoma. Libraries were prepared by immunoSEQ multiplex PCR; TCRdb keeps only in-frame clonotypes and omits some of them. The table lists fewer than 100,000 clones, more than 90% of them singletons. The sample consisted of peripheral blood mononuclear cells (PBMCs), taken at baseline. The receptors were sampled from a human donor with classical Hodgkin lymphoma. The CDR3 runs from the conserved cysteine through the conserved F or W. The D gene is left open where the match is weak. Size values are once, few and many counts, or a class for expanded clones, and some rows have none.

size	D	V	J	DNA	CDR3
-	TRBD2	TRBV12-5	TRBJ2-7	TGTGCTAGTGGTTTGGTACTGCCCGGGACTAGACTCTACGAGCAGTACTTC	CASGLVLPGTRLYEQYF
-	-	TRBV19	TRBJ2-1	TGTGCCAGTAGTATCCTCAGATTCAATGAGCAGTTCTTC	CASSILRFNEQFF
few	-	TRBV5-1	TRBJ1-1	TGCGCCAGCAGGCAACAGGGAGCTAACACTGAAGCTTTCTTT	CASRQQGANTEAFF
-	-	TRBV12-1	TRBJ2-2	TGTGCCAGCAGACGGACTAGCGGGAGATTCCCGAACACCGGGGAGCTGTTTTTT	CASRRTSGRFPNTGELFF
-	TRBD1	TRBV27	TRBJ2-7	TGTGCCAGCAGTCAAGGGACAGTCGGCGAGCAGTACTTC	CASSQGTVGEQYF
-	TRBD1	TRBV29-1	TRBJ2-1	TGCAGCGTTCCGGGACAGGGCTCCAATGAGCAGTTCTTC	CSVPGQGSNEQFF
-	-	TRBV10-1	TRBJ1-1	TGCGCCAGCAGTGAGTCGGACGGCCCTGAAGCTTTCTTT	CASSESDGPEAFF
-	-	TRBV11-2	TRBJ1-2	TGTGCCAGCAGCTTAAACAGGGACCTTCCTTATGGCTACACCTTC	CASSLNRDLPYGYTF
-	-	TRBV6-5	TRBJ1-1	TGTGCCAGCAGTTACAGGGGGATTAATGAAGCTTTCTTT	CASSYRGINEAFF
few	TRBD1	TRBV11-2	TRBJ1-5	TGTGCCAGCAGCCGCCAGTGGACAGGGTCGGAGCCCCAGCATTTT	CASSRQWTGSEPQHF
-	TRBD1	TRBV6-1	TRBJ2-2	TGTGCCAGCAGTGAACTACTACAGGGGGGCACCGGGGAGCTGTTTTTT	CASSELLQGGTGELFF
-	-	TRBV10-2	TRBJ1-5	TGCGCCAGCAGCCCGCAGGGAAGGATGGATCAGCCCCAGCATTTT	CASSPQGRMDQPQHF
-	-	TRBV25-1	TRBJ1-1	TGTGCCAGCAGTGAGGGTCGTGTGGGGGGTCGAGGCGACACTGAAGCTTTCTTT	CASSEGRVGGRGDTEAFF
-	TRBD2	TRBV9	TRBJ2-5	TGTGCCAGCGCGGAACTAGCGGGGGGGGAGACCCAGTACTTC	CASAELAGGETQYF
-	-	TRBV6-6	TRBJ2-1	TGTGCCACATACCGGGAAACGAATGAGCAGTTCTTC	CATYRETNEQFF
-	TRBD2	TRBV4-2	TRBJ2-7	TGTGCCAGCAGCCAAGAATGGACTAGCGCCTCCTACGAGCAGTACTTC	CASSQEWTSASYEQYF
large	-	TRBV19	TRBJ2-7	TGTGCCAGTAGTATATCCCCTACTTCCTACGAGCAGTACTTC	CASSISPTSYEQYF
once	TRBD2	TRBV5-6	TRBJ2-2	TGTGCCAGCAGCTTAACTAGCGGACCCACCGGGGAGCTGTTTTTT	CASSLTSGPTGELFF
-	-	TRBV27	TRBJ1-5	TGTGCCAGCAGTTCTAGCCTAACAGGGTTCACGCCCCAGCATTTT	CASSSSLTGFTPQHF
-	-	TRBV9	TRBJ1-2	TGTGCCAGCAGCGTAGGCCAGGGCGCTAACTATGGCTACACCTTC	CASSVGQGANYGYTF
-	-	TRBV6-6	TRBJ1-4	TGTGCCAGCAGGCGAACAGCCCAAAGTGAAAAACTGTTTTTT	CASRRTAQSEKLFF
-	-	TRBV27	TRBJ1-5	TGTGCCAGCAGTTTTGACGGACGGGACAATCAGCCCCAGCATTTT	CASSFDGRDNQPQHF
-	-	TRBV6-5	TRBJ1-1	TGTGCCAGCCACCCCTCGGGGGGCACTGAAGCTTTCTTT	CASHPSGGTEAFF
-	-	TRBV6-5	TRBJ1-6	TGTGCCAGCAGTAGTCTGAAGGGCGGAAATTCACCCCTCCACTTT	CASSSLKGGNSPLHF
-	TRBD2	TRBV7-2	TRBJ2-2	TGTGCCAGCACCGCGGGGACTAGCGGGAGGTACACCGGGGAGCTGTTTTTT	CASTAGTSGRYTGELFF
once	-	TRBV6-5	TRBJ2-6	TGTGCCAGCAGTTATTCAGCAGGGTGGGCCAACGTCCTGACTTTC	CASSYSAGWANVLTF
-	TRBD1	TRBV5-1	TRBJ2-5	TGCGCCAGCAGCTTGGGGGGACAGATACAAGAGACCCAGTACTTC	CASSLGGQIQETQYF
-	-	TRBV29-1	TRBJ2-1	TGCAGCGTTGCTCCTCTAGCGTATGAGCAGTTCTTC	CSVAPLAYEQFF
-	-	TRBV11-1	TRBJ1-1	TGTGCCAGCAGCCCTGAACGGACTGAAGCTTTCTTT	CASSPERTEAFF
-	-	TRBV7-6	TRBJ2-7	TGTGCCAGCAGCCCCGGGAATTACGAGCAGTACTTC	CASSPGNYEQYF
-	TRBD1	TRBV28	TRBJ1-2	TGTGCCAGCATCATAACAGGGGGCGTCTACACCTTC	CASIITGGVYTF
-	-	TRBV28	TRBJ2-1	TGTGCCAGCAGTTTACTTCTTGGGTACAATGAGCAGTTCTTC	CASSLLLGYNEQFF
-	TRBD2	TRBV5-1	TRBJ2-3	TGCGCCAGCAGGGGAACTAGCGATAGCCTAGATACGCAGTATTTT	CASRGTSDSLDTQYF
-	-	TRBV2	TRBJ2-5	TGTGCCAGCAGGAATCAAGAGACCCAGTACTTC	CASRNQETQYF
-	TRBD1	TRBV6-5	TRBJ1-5	TGTGCCAGCAGTCGGGGACAGTTAAATCAGCCCCAGCATTTT	CASSRGQLNQPQHF
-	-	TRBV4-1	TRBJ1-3	TGCGCCAGCAGCCAAGTCTTCCGGGACCAGGGAAACACCATATATTTT	CASSQVFRDQGNTIYF
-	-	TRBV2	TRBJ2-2	TGTGCCAGCAGTGAGGAGAGGCAGGGAGCCGCCGGGGAGCTGTTTTTT	CASSEERQGAAGELFF
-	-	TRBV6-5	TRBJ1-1	TGTGCCAGCAGTTACGAACATCGGAGCACTGAAGCTTTCTTT	CASSYEHRSTEAFF
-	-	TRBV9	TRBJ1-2	TGTGCCAGCAGCGGACAAGGTTCGCTATACTATGGCTACACCTTC	CASSGQGSLYYGYTF
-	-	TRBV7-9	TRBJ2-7	TGTGCCAGCAGCAGCCCGGAACAGCTTCACGAGCAGTACTTC	CASSSPEQLHEQYF